These 8 T cell receptor beta chains share one sample of origin, sequenced in a study of shared clonotypes between healthy human individuals. Using immunoSEQ multiplex PCR, the repertoire was profiled, and TCRdb retains in-frame clones only, with some absent. The sample has approximately 2.4 million clones; approximately 96% are singletons. Sequencing was done on a sample of naive CD4+ T cells sorted from blood. Subset here: CD45RA+ positively selected. The receptors originated from a man in his late teens or twenties in good health.

The gene calls are TRBV30 and TRBJ1-1; D gene unclear. The CDR3 is 12 residues long. Germline V gives CDR1 GTSNPN, CDR2 SVGIG (reference sequence). With 3 bases removed from V and 5 bases from J, the gap between germline ends came to 10 bases. CDR3 DNA sequence: TGTGCCTGGAGATGGGCGGAAACTGAAGCTTTCTTT. Translated: CAWRWAETEAFF.

CDR3 bases: TGCGCCAGCATAGGCCGGGACAGGGCACTAAGCTCTGGAAACACCATATATTTT. Translated: CASIGRDRALSSGNTIYF. This chain links TRBV10-2 with TRBJ1-3; TRBD1 matches at 9 bases. Germline V gene data show CDR1 as WSHSY and CDR2 as SAAADI. The length of the CDR3 is 18 residues. Trimming at V came to 7 bases and at J to 0 bases, leaving 13 bases not matched to a gene.

The rearrangement joins TRBV5-1 to TRBJ2-5; maybe TRBD1 (6 bases). Per the germline V gene, CDR1 is SGHRS and CDR2 is YFSETQ. The CDR3 spans 14 residues. Between the trimmed V and J ends, which lost 2 bases and 4 bases, there was a span of 12 bases. CDR3 amino acids: CASSLQGWGETQYF. CDR3 coding DNA: TGCGCCAGCAGCTTACAGGGATGGGGAGAGACCCAGTACTTC.

The chain is built from TRBV27 and TRBJ2-7, with TRBD1 matching over 8 bases. The CDR3 has 17 residues. The V segment lost 6 bases and the J segment 2 bases; nucleotides outside the gene matches: 15. From germline, CDR1 is MNHEY and CDR2 SMNVEV (reference sequence). CDR3 protein: CASSLQLTGVPTYEQYF. The CDR3 bases are TGTGCCAGCAGCCTGCAGCTGACAGGGGTCCCGACCTACGAGCAGTACTTC.

The CDR3 DNA follows: TGCGCCAGCAGAGTGTTTCAGCCCCAGCATTTT. Its protein is CASRVFQPQHF. This chain connects TRBV10-2 to TRBJ1-5, with D uncertain. V was trimmed by 6 bases and J by 6 bases, leaving 6 bases between them. The CDR3 runs to 11 residues. Germline V lookup: CDR1 WSHSY, CDR2 SAAADI.

V gene TRBV9 combines with J gene TRBJ2-3; tentatively, D is TRBD2 (7 bases). This CDR3 contains 15 residues. Germline CDR1 SGDLS, CDR2 YYNGEE. V was pared by 10 bases and J by 3 bases, with 21 bases between. As DNA, the CDR3 is TGTGCCCGCCGAGGGGCGGGGGCAGCGACAGATACGCAGTATTTT. Protein product: CARRGAGAATDTQYF.

The chain has TRBV10-1 and TRBJ2-3, with D possibly called TRBD1 or TRBD2 (5 bases each). The V end was cut by 6 bases, the J end by 2 bases, with 18 bases between. The CDR3 is 16 amino acids. The V gene's germline CDR1 is WNHNN and CDR2 SYGVQD (reference sequence). CDR3 protein: CASRDDSPSFTDTQYF. The CDR3 DNA reads as TGCGCCAGCAGAGATGACAGTCCTAGCTTCACAGATACGCAGTATTTT.

The rearrangement uses TRBV18 and TRBJ1-4; no definite D call. V was pared by 2 bases and J by 1 base, with 5 bases between. Germline V lookup: CDR1 KGHSH, CDR2 LQKENI. The CDR3 has 14 residues. CDR3 protein: CASSPKITNEKLFF. The CDR3, as DNA: TGTGCCAGCTCACCAAAGATAACTAATGAAAAACTGTTTTTT.